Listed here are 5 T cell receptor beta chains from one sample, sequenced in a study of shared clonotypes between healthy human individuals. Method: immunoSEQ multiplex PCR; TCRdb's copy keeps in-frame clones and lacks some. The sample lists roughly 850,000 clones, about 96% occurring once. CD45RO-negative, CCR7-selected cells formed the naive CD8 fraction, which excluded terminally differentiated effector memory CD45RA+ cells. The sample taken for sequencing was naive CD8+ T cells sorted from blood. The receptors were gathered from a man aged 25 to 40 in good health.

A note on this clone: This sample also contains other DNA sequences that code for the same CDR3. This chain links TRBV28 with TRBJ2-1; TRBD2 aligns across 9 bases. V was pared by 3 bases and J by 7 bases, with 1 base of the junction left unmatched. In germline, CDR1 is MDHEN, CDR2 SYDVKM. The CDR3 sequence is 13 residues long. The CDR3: CASSFGLANEQFF. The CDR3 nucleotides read TGTGCCAGCAGTTTCGGACTAGCGAATGAGCAGTTCTTC.

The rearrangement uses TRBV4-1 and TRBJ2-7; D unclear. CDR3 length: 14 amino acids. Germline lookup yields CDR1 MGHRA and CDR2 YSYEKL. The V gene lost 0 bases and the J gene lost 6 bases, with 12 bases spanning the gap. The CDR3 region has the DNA TGCGCCAGCAGCCAAGAAGTACGAGTCGCCGAGCAGTACTTC. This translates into CASSQEVRVAEQYF.

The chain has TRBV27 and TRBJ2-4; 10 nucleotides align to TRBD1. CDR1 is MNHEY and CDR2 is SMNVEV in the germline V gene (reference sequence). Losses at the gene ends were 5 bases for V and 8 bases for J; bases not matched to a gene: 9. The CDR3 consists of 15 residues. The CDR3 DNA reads TGTGCCAGCAGTCTCTCAATGACAGGGGGCCACATTCAGTACTTC. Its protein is CASSLSMTGGHIQYF.

CDR3 DNA: TGCGCCAGCAGCGAGGGGCTAGATGGCTACGAGCAGTACTTC. Its protein is CASSEGLDGYEQYF. The gene calls are TRBV5-1 and TRBJ2-7; D assignment may be TRBD1 or TRBD2 (5 bases each). The CDR3 runs 14 residues. The V and J ends lost 4 bases and 3 bases respectively, with 14 bases between them. Germline CDR1 SGHRS, CDR2 YFSETQ.

The chain's CDR3 is CASSLQQSNEKLFF. The CDR3 DNA reads as TGTGCCAGCAGTTTACAACAGAGTAATGAAAAACTGTTTTTT. V is TRBV28 and J is TRBJ1-4; D gene unclear. The V gene lost 2 bases and the J gene lost 4 bases, with 8 bases spanning the gap. The CDR3 has 14 residues. Germline V gene data show CDR1 as MDHEN and CDR2 as SYDVKM.